These 10 T cell receptor beta chains were all obtained from the same sample, sequenced in a study of blood T cell repertoires in COVID-19. The repertoire was sequenced with immunoSEQ multiplex PCR; TCRdb's copy has only in-frame clones and lacks some. This table has roughly 250,000 clones, approximately 82% appearing once. The sample consisted of peripheral blood. These receptor sequences come from an elderly woman with active or convalescent COVID-19.

The gene calls are TRBV7-6 and TRBJ2-3; D gene unclear. Trimming left V 1 base short and J 4 bases short, with 3 bases between. The CDR3 totals 12 residues. In germline, CDR1 is SGHVS, CDR2 FNYEAQ. The CDR3 region has the DNA TGTGCCAGCAGCTTAGGGCCAGATACGCAGTATTTT. This sequence encodes CASSLGPDTQYF. Combining the CDR3 with reference TRBV7-6 and TRBJ2-3 gives the whole variable domain GAGVSQSPRYKVTKRGQDVALRCDPISGHVSLYWYRQALGQGPEFLTYFNYEAQQDKSGLPNDRFSAERPEGSISTLTIQRTEQRDSAMYRCASSLGPDTQYFGPGTRLTVL.

This clone was detected only a few times. The V gene is TRBV11-3, the J gene TRBJ2-1, with D tentatively TRBD1 (7 bases). Trimming left V 6 bases short and J 6 bases short, with 15 bases between. This CDR3 is built from 14 residues. Germline loops: CDR1 SGHNT, CDR2 YENEEA. Here the CDR3 reads CASSIGRDSNEQFF. DNA of the CDR3: TGTGCCAGCAGTATCGGGCGGGACAGCAATGAGCAGTTCTTC.

The V and J genes are TRBV5-1 and TRBJ1-1, with D possibly matching TRBD1 (5 bases). Germline V CDR1 and CDR2: SGHRS, YFSETQ. The CDR3 extends over 15 amino acids. Trimming took 5 bases from V and 1 from J, leaving 15 bases between them. For the CDR3, the DNA is TGCGCCAGCAGAGTCGGGTGGGGCAAGAACACTGAAGCTTTCTTT. Amino acids: CASRVGWGKNTEAFF. Complete variable domain (other parts from reference TRBV5-1 and TRBJ1-1): KAGVTQTPRYLIKTRGQQVTLSCSPISGHRSVSWYQQTPGQGLQFLFEYFSETQRNKGNFPGRFSGRQFSNSRSEMNVSTLELGDSALYLCASRVGWGKNTEAFFGQGTRLTVV.

The gene calls are TRBV28 and TRBJ1-5; 7 bases fit TRBD1. V dropped 8 bases and J dropped 5; count of bases not matched to a gene: 9. From germline, CDR1 is MDHEN and CDR2 SYDVKM. This CDR3 contains 14 residues. DNA for the CDR3: TGTGCCAGCCAGGGACAGTCGAGAGATCAGCCCCAGCATTTT. The encoded protein is CASQGQSRDQPQHF.

This sequence joins TRBV5-1 and TRBJ2-1; possible D gene TRBD1, 5 bases. Germline-derived CDR1 and CDR2 are SGHRS and YFSETQ. Trimming removed 4 bases from V and 2 bases from J, with 13 bases in between. This CDR3 has 15 residues. The DNA for the CDR3 is TGCGCCAGCAGCCTGGTCCAGGGCCCCTACAATGAGCAGTTCTTC. Protein: CASSLVQGPYNEQFF.

The chain joins TRBV7-9 to TRBJ1-6; D ambiguous. The CDR3 is 13 amino acids. The V end lost 5 bases, the J end lost 8 bases, and 10 bases lay between the germline ends. CDR1 and CDR2 from the germline V gene are SEHNR and FQNEAQ (reference sequence). The CDR3 nucleotides read TGTGCCAGCAGCAGATTTCCGGATTCACCCCTCCACTTT. This codes for CASSRFPDSPLHF.

The chain uses TRBV2 and TRBJ1-2, with D maybe TRBD1 (5 bases). Trimming stripped 5 bases from V and 13 bases from J, with 14 bases between. The germline gives CDR1 SNHLY, CDR2 FYNNEI. This CDR3 comprises 11 residues. The DNA for the CDR3 is TGTGCCAGCAGTTTGAACAGGCCAAGCACCTTC. Encoded protein: CASSLNRPSTF.

The chain is built from TRBV7-6 and TRBJ1-1, with TRBD1 identical over 10 bases. Germline assignment: CDR1 SGHVS and CDR2 FNYEAQ. V was pared by 1 base and J by 6 bases, with 5 bases of the junction left unmatched. There are 15 residues in the CDR3. The CDR3 coding sequence is TGTGCCAGCAGCTTAGTGGCTGGACAGGGGGCTGAAGCTTTCTTT. Encoded protein: CASSLVAGQGAEAFF.

This clone has just a few counts. The V and J genes are TRBV28 and TRBJ2-2; possibly TRBD1 for D (5 bases). CDR3 size: 14 residues. V shed 6 bases and J shed 12 bases, with 20 bases lying between them. CDR1 MDHEN and CDR2 SYDVKM come from the germline V gene. CDR3 bases: TGTGCCAGCAGCCCCGCCGGTCTAGTGGGGCAGCTGTTTTTT. Its protein product is CASSPAGLVGQLFF.

The chain joins TRBV19 to TRBJ2-1; TRBD2 might be the D (5 bases). Germline values: CDR1 LNHDA, CDR2 SQIVND (reference sequence). This CDR3 is built from 13 residues. V dropped 5 bases and J dropped 4 bases, with 9 bases sitting between them. Here the CDR3 DNA reads TGTGCCAGTAGTCCGGACTCATACAATGAGCAGTTCTTC. This gives the protein CASSPDSYNEQFF.